A single sample gave rise to the 13 T cell receptor beta chains below, sequenced in a study of blood T cells in healthy people across ages. PCR was performed a second time for about 7 to 12 cycles using a sample-barcoded 5' primer and a J-beta primer mix. TCRdb called the 5' RACE reads again in MiXCR, with one record for every CDR3 protein. The table includes under 1,100,000 distinct CDR3 sequences, approximately 26% detected once. The sample was also linked to a second study, of T cells of mothers and their children.

The sequenced material came from blood. The receptors come from a girl between 2 and 10 years old in good health.

This chain connects TRBV29-1 to TRBJ2-2; TRBD1 matches 7 bases. With 0 bases clipped from V and 6 bases from J, the junction kept 4 bases outside the gene matches. Germline V gene lookup returns CDR1 SQVTM and CDR2 ANQGSEA. The CDR3 has 14 amino acids. The CDR3: CSVEDWQGAGELFF. The CDR3 coding sequence is TGCAGCGTTGAAGACTGGCAGGGGGCCGGGGAGCTGTTTTTT.

The chain is built from TRBV5-6 and TRBJ2-2; D not resolved. Trimming shortened V by 0 bases and J by 1 base, and 10 bases separated the two germline ends. Germline V gene data show CDR1 as SGHDT and CDR2 as YYEEEE. The CDR3 spans 16 residues. In DNA form, the CDR3 reads TGTGCCAGCAGCTTGGCCAATACGCGGAACACCGGGGAGCTGTTTTTT. It translates to CASSLANTRNTGELFF.

The V call is TRBV13, the J call TRBJ2-3, with D hard to call. Per the germline V gene, CDR1 is PRHDT and CDR2 is FYEKMQ (reference sequence). The CDR3 spans 13 residues. Between the trimmed V and J ends, which lost 5 bases and 5 bases, there was a span of 11 bases. CDR3 protein: CASSPKPGDTQYF. The CDR3 DNA reads TGTGCCAGCAGCCCGAAACCGGGAGATACGCAGTATTTT. The entire variable domain, with the rest obtained from reference TRBV13 and TRBJ2-3, is as follows: AAGVIQSPRHLIKEKRETATLKCYPIPRHDTVYWYQQGPGQDPQFLISFYEKMQSDKGSIPDRFSAQQFSDYHSELNMSSLELGDSALYFCASSPKPGDTQYFGPGTRLTVL.

This rearrangement joins TRBV7-9 to TRBJ2-1; no clear D. CDR1 is SEHNR, CDR2 FQNEAQ, per germline (reference sequence). CDR3 length equals 12 residues. The V end was cut by 1 base, the J end by 10 bases, with 8 bases between. The CDR3 protein is CASSLGDIEQFF. CDR3 nucleotides: TGTGCCAGCAGCTTAGGAGACATCGAGCAGTTCTTC.

The V and J genes are TRBV19 and TRBJ1-5; perhaps TRBD1 as D (6 bases). The germline CDR1 and CDR2 sequences are LNHDA and SQIVND (reference sequence). The CDR3 runs 15 residues. The ends were cut back, 4 bases at V and 3 bases at J, with 13 bases in the middle. The DNA of the CDR3 is TGTGCCAGTAGTACTCCAGGGGCCTTCAATCAGCCCCAGCATTTT. Translation gives CASSTPGAFNQPQHF.

This chain connects TRBV29-1 to TRBJ2-4; D possibly corresponds to TRBD2 (5 bases). There are 13 residues in the CDR3. Germline V CDR1 and CDR2: SQVTM, ANQGSEA. The V end was cut by 3 bases, the J end by 0 bases, with 6 bases between. In nucleotides, the CDR3 is TGCAGCGTTGAGAGCGGAGCCAAAAACATTCAGTACTTC. Protein sequence: CSVESGAKNIQYF.

J is TRBJ2-5 and V is TRBV7-9; TRBD2 matches 7 bases. Germline V gene data show CDR1 as SEHNR and CDR2 as FQNEAQ (reference sequence). The CDR3 has 11 residues. The junction had 4 bases not matched to a gene; V was cut back by 5 bases and J by 10 bases. The DNA of the CDR3 is TGTGCCAGCAGCCCCGAGCGGGACCAGTACTTC. Protein sequence: CASSPERDQYF. The entire variable domain, with the rest obtained from reference TRBV7-9 and TRBJ2-5, is as follows: DTGVSQNPRHKITKRGQNVTFRCDPISEHNRLYWYRQTLGQGPEFLTYFQNEAQLEKSRLLSDRFSAERPKGSFSTLEIQRTEQGDSAMYLCASSPERDQYFGPGTRLLVL.

The rearrangement joins TRBV10-3 to TRBJ2-4, with a tentative D call TRBD1 (5 bases). The CDR3 runs to 14 residues. Germline CDR1 is ENHRY and CDR2 is SYGVKD. Trimming shortened V by 2 bases and J by 8 bases, and 13 bases separated the two germline ends. The CDR3 nucleotides read TGTGCCATCAGTGAGGACAGAAATTCGTACATTCAGTACTTC. Translated, it gives CAISEDRNSYIQYF.

This clonotype came up a few times. The chain combines TRBV6-1 with TRBJ1-1; D call uncertain. The ends were cut back, 0 bases at V and 4 bases at J, with 9 bases in the middle. Germline-derived CDR1 and CDR2 are MNHNS and SASEGT. The CDR3 runs 14 residues. CDR3 amino acids: CASSEALLSTEAFF. As DNA, the CDR3 is TGTGCCAGCAGTGAAGCGCTTCTATCCACTGAAGCTTTCTTT.

The chain has TRBV29-1 and TRBJ2-5; 8 bases align to TRBD2. The germline V gene encodes CDR1 SQVTM and CDR2 ANQGSEA. This CDR3 spans 15 amino acids. The ends lost 1 base at V and 2 bases at J; junction bases unmatched: 6. CDR3 nucleotides: TGCAGCGTTGAAGTTTCCCGGGGGGGACAAGAGACCCAGTACTTC. As protein: CSVEVSRGGQETQYF.

J is TRBJ1-2 and V is TRBV29-1; 8 nucleotides line up with TRBD1. The CDR3 is 12 residues long. In germline, CDR1 is SQVTM, CDR2 ANQGSEA. V lost 3 bases, J lost 8 bases, and 5 bases stayed unmatched. CDR3 protein: CSVDSGGWGYTF. Written as DNA, the CDR3 is TGCAGCGTTGATTCAGGGGGCTGGGGCTACACCTTC.

J is TRBJ2-3 and V is TRBV20-1; TRBD2 matches at 11 bases. Germline V CDR1 and CDR2: DFQATT, SNEGSKA (reference sequence). Trimming removed 1 base from V and 8 bases from J; junction bases left unmatched: 11. The CDR3 covers 16 residues. The CDR3 nucleotides are TGCAGTGCTAGAGTTCCACTAGCGGGAGTTCTTGCTACGCAGTATTTT. Its protein is CSARVPLAGVLATQYF.

The chain couples TRBV7-2 to TRBJ2-7; D may be TRBD1 (6 bases). This CDR3 has 13 residues. Looked up from germline, CDR1 is SGHTA and CDR2 is FQGNSA. Trimming took 5 bases from V and 6 from J, leaving 14 bases between them. CDR3 in amino acids: CASSTGYLREQYF. DNA for the CDR3: TGTGCCAGCAGCACAGGGTACCTACGCGAGCAGTACTTC.